The entry below gives a single T cell receptor (beta chain) sequence along with its context. The antigen remains unidentified. Random-hexamer reverse transcription was applied to roughly 0.5 to 1 ug RNA. TCRdb analysed the immunoSEQ multiplex PCR reads with MiXCR anew, one entry per CDR3 protein. The sample lists under 200,000 distinct CDR3 sequences, around 95% occurring once. The trim removed 1 base at V and 4 bases at J, leaving 8 bases unmatched. This CDR3 has 16 residues. CDR1 MGHRA and CDR2 YSYEKL come from the germline V gene. Blood CD8+ and CD4+ T cells underwent high-throughput TCR beta sequencing. The data are from a study of CD8 T cells in Susac syndrome. General study results and limits: The study's TCR sequencing and HLA analysis drew on a certain number of individuals. That number was acknowledged as relatively small.

The sequence was obtained from a human donor in good health. The V gene is TRBV4-1, the J gene TRBJ2-7, with 9 bases lining up with TRBD1. The material sequenced was CD4+ T cells from PBMCs. The CDR3 reads CASSQVGTGTRYEQYF. As DNA, the CDR3 is TGCGCCAGCAGCCAAGTTGGGACAGGGACAAGGTACGAGCAGTACTTC.